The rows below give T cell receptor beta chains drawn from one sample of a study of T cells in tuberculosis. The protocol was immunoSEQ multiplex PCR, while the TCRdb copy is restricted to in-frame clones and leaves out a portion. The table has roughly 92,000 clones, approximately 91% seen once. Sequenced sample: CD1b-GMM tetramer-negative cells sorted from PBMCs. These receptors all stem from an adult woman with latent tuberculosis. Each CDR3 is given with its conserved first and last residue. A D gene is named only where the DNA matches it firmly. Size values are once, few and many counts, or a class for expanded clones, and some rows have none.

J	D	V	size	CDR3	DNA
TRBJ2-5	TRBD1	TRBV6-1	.	CATDRDLQETQYF	TGTGCCACCGACAGGGACCTCCAAGAGACCCAGTACTTC
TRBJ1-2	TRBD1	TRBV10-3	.	CAIGQGAGYTF	TGTGCCATCGGCCAGGGGGCGGGCTACACCTTC
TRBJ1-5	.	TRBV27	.	CASGEHQPQHF	TGTGCATCAGGGGAGCACCAGCCCCAGCATTTT
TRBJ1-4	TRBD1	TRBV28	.	CASSSPAYRGLFF	TGTGCCAGCAGTTCCCCGGCATACAGGGGCCTGTTTTTT
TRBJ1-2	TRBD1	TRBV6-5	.	CASRADRGVSGYTF	TGTGCCAGCAGAGCTGACAGGGGTGTTTCTGGCTACACCTTC
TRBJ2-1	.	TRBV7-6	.	CASSKDRYPYNEQFF	TGTGCCAGCAGCAAGGACAGATACCCCTACAATGAGCAGTTCTTC
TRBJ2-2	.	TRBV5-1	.	CASSFLGADGELFF	TGCGCCAGCAGCTTTCTGGGGGCGGACGGGGAGCTGTTTTTT
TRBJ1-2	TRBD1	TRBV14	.	CASSQTGYGYTF	TGTGCCAGCAGTCAGACAGGGTATGGCTACACCTTC
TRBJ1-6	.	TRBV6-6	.	CASSDSPNSPLHF	TGTGCCAGCAGCGACAGCCCTAATTCACCCCTCCACTTT
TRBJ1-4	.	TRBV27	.	CASSLDRPGATNEKLFF	TGTGCCAGCAGTTTGGACAGACCAGGTGCTACTAATGAAAAACTGTTTTTT
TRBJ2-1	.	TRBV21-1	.	CASSLYVATPSDNEQFF	TGTGCCAGCAGCCTGTATGTAGCTACACCATCCGACAATGAGCAGTTCTTC
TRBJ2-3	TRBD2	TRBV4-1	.	CASSQEGTSGGDTQYF	TGCGCCAGCAGCCAAGAAGGGACTAGCGGGGGCGATACGCAGTATTTT
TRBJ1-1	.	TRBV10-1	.	CASSPGTLNTEAFF	TGCGCCAGCAGTCCAGGGACTCTGAACACTGAAGCTTTCTTT
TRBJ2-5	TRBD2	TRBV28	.	CASSHAGGGQETQYF	TGTGCCAGCAGTCATGCGGGGGGTGGCCAAGAGACCCAGTACTTC
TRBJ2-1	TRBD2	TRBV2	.	CATRKYTGTSNNEQFF	TGTGCCACTCGCAAGTATACCGGGACTAGTAACAATGAGCAGTTCTTC
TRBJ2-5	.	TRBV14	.	CASSQTEQDREGETQYF	TGTGCCAGCAGCCAGACAGAACAGGACAGGGAGGGGGAGACCCAGTACTTC
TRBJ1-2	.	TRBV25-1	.	CASSEWDGTTYGYTF	TGTGCCAGCAGTGAATGGGACGGGACTACCTATGGCTACACCTTC
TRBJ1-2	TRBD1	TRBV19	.	CASSPTWDSLYGYTF	TGTGCCAGTAGTCCGACGTGGGACAGCCTCTATGGCTACACCTTC
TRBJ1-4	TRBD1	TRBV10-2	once	CASSESIEGQGAREKLFF	TGCGCCAGCAGTGAGTCGATTGAGGGACAGGGGGCAAGGGAAAAACTGTTTTTT
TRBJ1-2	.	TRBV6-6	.	CASSYNTQGSLGYTF	TGTGCCAGCAGTTATAATACACAGGGATCGCTTGGCTACACCTTC
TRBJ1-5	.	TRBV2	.	CASTPRGGIDQPQHF	TGTGCCAGCACCCCAAGGGGGGGGATAGATCAGCCCCAGCATTTT
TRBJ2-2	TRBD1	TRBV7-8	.	CASSLGRGLSTGELFF	TGTGCCAGCAGCTTAGGCAGGGGGCTGAGCACCGGGGAGCTGTTTTTT
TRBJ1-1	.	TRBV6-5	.	CASSYSQGITEAFF	TGTGCCAGCAGTTACTCCCAGGGGATCACTGAAGCTTTCTTT
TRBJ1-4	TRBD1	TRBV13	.	CASSPRDSGKLFF	TGTGCCAGCAGCCCTAGGGACAGCGGAAAACTGTTTTTT
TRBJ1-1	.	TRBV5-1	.	CASSSRLNTEAFF	TGCGCCAGCAGCTCCAGGCTGAACACTGAAGCTTTCTTT
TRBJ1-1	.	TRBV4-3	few	CASSQPGDTEAFF	TGCGCCAGCAGCCAACCGGGGGACACTGAAGCTTTCTTT
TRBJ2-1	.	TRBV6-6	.	CASQRDFVNEQFF	TGTGCCAGCCAAAGGGACTTTGTAAATGAGCAGTTCTTC
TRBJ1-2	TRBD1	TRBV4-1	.	CASSQAERGPYGYTF	TGCGCCAGCAGCCAAGCTGAGAGGGGGCCCTATGGCTACACCTTC
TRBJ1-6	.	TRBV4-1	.	CASSQEQGSHSPLHF	TGCGCCAGCAGCCAAGAGCAGGGCTCGCATTCACCCCTCCACTTT
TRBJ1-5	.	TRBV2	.	CASSESLAHQPQHF	TGTGCCAGCAGTGAAAGTCTAGCCCATCAGCCCCAGCATTTT
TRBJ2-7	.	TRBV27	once	CASSLSVAGILSGQYF	TGTGCCAGCAGTTTATCGGTTGCGGGCATACTCTCGGGGCAGTACTTC
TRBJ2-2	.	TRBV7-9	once	CASSHSTGELFF	TGTGCCAGCAGCCACTCCACCGGGGAGCTGTTTTTT
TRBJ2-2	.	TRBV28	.	CASSFRIVRTGELFF	TGTGCCAGCAGTTTCAGGATCGTTCGTACCGGGGAGCTGTTTTTT
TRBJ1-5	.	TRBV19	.	CASSILPARGNQPQHF	TGTGCCAGTAGTATACTCCCAGCCAGGGGCAATCAGCCCCAGCATTTT
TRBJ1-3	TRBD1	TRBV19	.	CASSDTGGFGNTIYF	TGTGCCAGTAGTGACACAGGGGGCTTTGGAAACACCATATATTTT
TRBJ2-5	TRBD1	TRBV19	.	CASRGQGRVEETQYF	TGTGCCAGTAGGGGACAGGGGAGAGTGGAAGAGACCCAGTACTTC
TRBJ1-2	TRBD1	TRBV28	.	CASSLFRTGPNYGYTF	TGTGCCAGCAGTTTGTTTAGGACAGGGCCGAACTATGGCTACACCTTC
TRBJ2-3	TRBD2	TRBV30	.	CAWSPGVLAGIADTQYF	TGTGCCTGGAGCCCAGGAGTGCTAGCGGGGATCGCAGATACGCAGTATTTT
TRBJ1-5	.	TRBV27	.	CASSFGPGRAQHF	TGTGCCAGCAGTTTCGGTCCAGGGAGGGCCCAGCATTTT
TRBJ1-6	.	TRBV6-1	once	CASSGAYNSPLHF	TGTGCCAGCAGTGGGGCCTATAATTCCCCCCTCCACTTT
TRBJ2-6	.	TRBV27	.	CASSFGGLGANVLTF	TGTGCCAGCAGTTTCGGGGGGCTAGGGGCCAACGTCCTGACTTTC
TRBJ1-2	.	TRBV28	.	CATSGIPYGYTF	TGTGCCACTTCAGGGATTCCCTATGGCTACACCTTC
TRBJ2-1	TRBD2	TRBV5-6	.	CASSSLWVTSGGDNEQFF	TGTGCCAGCAGCTCGCTCTGGGTGACTAGCGGGGGGGACAATGAGCAGTTCTTC
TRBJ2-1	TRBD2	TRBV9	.	CASSVDLAGSLTYNEQFF	TGTGCCAGCAGCGTAGACCTAGCGGGGTCACTTACCTACAATGAGCAGTTCTTC
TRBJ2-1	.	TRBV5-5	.	CASSAGQGGNEQFF	TGTGCCAGCAGCGCCGGGCAGGGCGGCAATGAGCAGTTCTTC
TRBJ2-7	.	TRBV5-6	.	CASSDGGQTSYEQYF	TGTGCCAGCAGCGATGGGGGCCAGACCTCCTACGAGCAGTACTTC
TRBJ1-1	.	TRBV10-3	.	CAISVYGVGEANTEAFF	TGTGCCATCAGTGTTTACGGGGTTGGGGAGGCGAACACTGAAGCTTTCTTT